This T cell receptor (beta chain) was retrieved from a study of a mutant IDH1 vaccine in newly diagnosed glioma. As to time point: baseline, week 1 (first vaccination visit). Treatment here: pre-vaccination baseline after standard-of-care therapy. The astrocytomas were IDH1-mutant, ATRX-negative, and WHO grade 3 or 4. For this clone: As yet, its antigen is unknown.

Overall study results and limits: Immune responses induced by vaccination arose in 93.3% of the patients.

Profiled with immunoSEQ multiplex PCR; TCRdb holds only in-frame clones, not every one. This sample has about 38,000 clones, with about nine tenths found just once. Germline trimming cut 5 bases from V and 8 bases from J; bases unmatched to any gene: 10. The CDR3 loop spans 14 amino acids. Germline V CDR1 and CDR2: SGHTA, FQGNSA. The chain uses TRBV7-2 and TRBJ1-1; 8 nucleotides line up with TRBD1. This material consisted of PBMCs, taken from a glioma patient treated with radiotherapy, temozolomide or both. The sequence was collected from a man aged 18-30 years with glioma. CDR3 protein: CASSPRTGHVEAFF. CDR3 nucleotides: TGTGCCAGCAGCCCTAGGACAGGGCATGTAGAAGCTTTCTTT.